One sample yielded the 15 T cell receptor beta chains listed below, sequenced in a study of early T cells in non-severe SARS-CoV-2 infection (dated by TCRdb to the early 2020s). Library prep was done by 5' RACE. Instrument on record: NextSeq 500. In TCRdb, the public reads were trimmed at Q25 with fastp and aligned with MiXCR, with productive beta chains retained. Records with the same CDR3 protein are collapsed into one entry carrying the most frequent genes and DNA. For this sample the table gives tens of thousands of distinct CDR3 sequences, of which about an eighth were detected only once. The ten most abundant clones make up 3% to 4.5% of the sample. The sequencing sample was made of whole blood. The origin of the receptors is an adult who was a healthcare worker with PCR-confirmed SARS-CoV-2 infection or an uninfected control (not recorded which).

This clonotype has ten or more counts. The V call is TRBV28, the J call TRBJ2-1; 11 nucleotides agree with TRBD2. Germline loops: CDR1 MDHEN, CDR2 SYDVKM. The CDR3 covers 18 residues. Trimming cost V 4 bases and J 6 bases; bases outside gene matches: 14. This CDR3 reads CASSSGFSGRALVNEQFF. The CDR3 region has the DNA TGTGCCAGCAGTTCGGGCTTTAGCGGGAGGGCCCTCGTCAATGAGCAGTTCTTC.

The chain carries TRBV11-3 and TRBJ2-2; TRBD2 aligns across 8 bases. Looked up from germline, CDR1 is SGHNT and CDR2 is YENEEA. CDR3 length equals 15 residues. V lost 5 bases to trimming and J lost 1 base; unmatched junction nucleotides: 3. Here the CDR3 reads CASSRGRLNTGELFF. DNA of the CDR3: TGTGCCAGCAGCCGCGGGAGGTTGAACACCGGGGAGCTGTTTTTT. Full variable domain (rest looked up from reference TRBV11-3 and TRBJ2-2): EAGVVQSPRYKIIEKKQPVAFWCNPISGHNTLYWYLQNLGQGPELLIRYENEEAVDDSQLPKDRFSAERLKGVDSTLKIQPAELGDSAVYLCASSRGRLNTGELFFGEGSRLTVL.

This clonotype came up many times. The DNA of the CDR3 is TGTGCCAGCAGCCAAGACCTAGCGGGTACTAGCACAGATACGCAGTATTTT. Its protein is CASSQDLAGTSTDTQYF. The rearrangement joins TRBV3-1 to TRBJ2-3, with 8 bases lining up with TRBD2. CDR3 length: 17 amino acids. The ends lost 0 bases at V and 0 bases at J; junction bases unmatched: 5. CDR1 is LGHDT and CDR2 is YNNKEL in the germline V gene (reference sequence).

The chain has TRBV28 and TRBJ1-5; no firm D call. The CDR3 runs to 12 residues. Germline V gives CDR1 MDHEN, CDR2 SYDVKM. The V and J ends lost 8 bases and 7 bases respectively, with 12 bases between them. The chain's CDR3 is CASQRARQPQHF. The CDR3 nucleotides are TGTGCCAGCCAGAGAGCGCGGCAGCCCCAGCATTTT.

This clonotype turned up a few times. The CDR3 sequence is CASSAGTSVYEQYF. CDR3 nucleotide sequence: TGCGCCAGCAGCGCCGGGACTAGCGTCTACGAGCAGTACTTC. The rearrangement links TRBV5-1 to TRBJ2-7; 10 bases are shared with TRBD2. This CDR3 has 14 residues. J lost 3 bases, V lost 4 bases, and 4 bases had no gene match. Per the germline V gene, CDR1 is SGHRS and CDR2 is YFSETQ.

This clonotype was observed a handful of times. This chain's CDR3 is CASSLVRWTESTDTQYF. CDR3 bases: TGTGCCAGCAGTTTAGTCCGTTGGACAGAAAGCACAGATACGCAGTATTTT. The chain carries TRBV12-3 or TRBV12-4 and TRBJ2-3; possibly TRBD1 for D (6 bases). The CDR3 consists of 17 residues. V was cut by 1 base and J by 0 bases, with 14 bases left in between.

The chain links TRBV12-3 or TRBV12-4 to TRBJ2-4; 8 bases map to TRBD2. J was trimmed by 6 bases and V by 3 bases; bases with no gene match: 4. The CDR3 is made up of 14 amino acids. This CDR3 reads CASSFTSGRNIQYF. CDR3 in DNA: TGTGCCAGCAGTTTTACCAGCGGGAGAAACATTCAGTACTTC.

This clonotype has a handful of counts. The chain recombines TRBV20-1 with TRBJ2-3; 7 bases match TRBD2. CDR1 is DFQATT and CDR2 is SNEGSKA in the germline V gene (reference sequence). V dropped 3 bases and J dropped 4; count of bases not matched to a gene: 4. CDR3 length equals 13 residues. The CDR3 here is CSARRGGPDTQYF. The CDR3, as DNA: TGCAGTGCTAGGAGGGGAGGGCCAGATACGCAGTATTTT.

This clonotype appeared many times. The chain carries TRBV12-3 or TRBV12-4 and TRBJ2-1; 10 positions match TRBD2. The V and J ends lost 5 bases and 6 bases, in that order; junction bases with no gene match: 7. The length of the CDR3 is 15 residues. CDR3 in amino acids: CASSRTSGGGNEQFF. The CDR3 region has the DNA TGTGCCAGCAGTCGGACTAGCGGAGGTGGCAATGAGCAGTTCTTC.

This clonotype has a handful of counts. The chain joins TRBV28 to TRBJ2-5, with D maybe TRBD2 (6 bases). Trimming removed 8 bases from V and 4 bases from J, with 14 bases in between. This CDR3 region has 13 residues. CDR1 is MDHEN, CDR2 SYDVKM, per germline. The CDR3 nucleotides are TGTGCCAGCTATATAAGGCGGGGAGAGACCCAGTACTTC. Translated, it gives CASYIRRGETQYF.

This chain joins TRBV29-1 and TRBJ2-1, with a tentative D call TRBD1 (5 bases). From germline, CDR1 is SQVTM and CDR2 ANQGSEA. The CDR3 runs 14 residues. The ends were cut back, 4 bases at V and 3 bases at J, with 13 bases in the middle. CDR3 in amino acids: CSVGAGKNYNEQFF. The CDR3 nucleotides read TGCAGCGTTGGAGCAGGGAAAAACTACAATGAGCAGTTCTTC.

This clonotype turned up a few times. The chain employs TRBV5-1 and TRBJ2-7, with D unclear. V lost 2 bases and J 3 bases, leaving 18 bases between the germline ends. The length of the CDR3 is 16 residues. Germline V gene data show CDR1 as SGHRS and CDR2 as YFSETQ. The CDR3 sequence: CASSFSPFGASYEQYF. The CDR3 DNA is TGCGCCAGCAGCTTCTCCCCCTTCGGCGCAAGCTACGAGCAGTACTTC. Variable domain in full (rest from reference TRBV5-1 and TRBJ2-7): KAGVTQTPRYLIKTRGQQVTLSCSPISGHRSVSWYQQTPGQGLQFLFEYFSETQRNKGNFPGRFSGRQFSNSRSEMNVSTLELGDSALYLCASSFSPFGASYEQYFGPGTRLTVT.

This clonotype has just a few counts. The V gene is TRBV28, the J gene TRBJ2-1; D is perhaps TRBD1 or TRBD2 (5 bases each). CDR3 size: 14 residues. CDR1 and CDR2 (germline): MDHEN, SYDVKM. V was shortened by 4 bases and J by 7 bases, with 14 bases between the two germline ends. CDR3 bases: TGTGCCAGCAGTTATAGGGACCTCCCTAATGAGCAGTTCTTC. This translates into CASSYRDLPNEQFF.

The V and J genes are TRBV24-1 and TRBJ2-2; 11 nucleotides line up with TRBD1. This CDR3 has 16 residues. Losses at the gene ends were 8 bases for V and 4 bases for J; bases not matched to a gene: 8. CDR1 KGHDR and CDR2 SFDVKD come from the germline V gene. The CDR3 DNA reads TGTGCCACCATTAGTCCGGGACAGGGGGGCACCGGGGAGCTGTTTTTT. This sequence encodes CATISPGQGGTGELFF.

This clonotype turned up a few times. This sequence joins TRBV10-2 and TRBJ1-1, with D unclear. The length of the CDR3 is 12 residues. V was cut by 2 bases and J by 7 bases, with 8 bases left in between. Looked up from germline, CDR1 is WSHSY and CDR2 is SAAADI. Here the CDR3 reads CASSEGRLEAFF. In DNA, the CDR3 is TGCGCCAGCAGTGAGGGGCGCCTTGAAGCTTTCTTT.